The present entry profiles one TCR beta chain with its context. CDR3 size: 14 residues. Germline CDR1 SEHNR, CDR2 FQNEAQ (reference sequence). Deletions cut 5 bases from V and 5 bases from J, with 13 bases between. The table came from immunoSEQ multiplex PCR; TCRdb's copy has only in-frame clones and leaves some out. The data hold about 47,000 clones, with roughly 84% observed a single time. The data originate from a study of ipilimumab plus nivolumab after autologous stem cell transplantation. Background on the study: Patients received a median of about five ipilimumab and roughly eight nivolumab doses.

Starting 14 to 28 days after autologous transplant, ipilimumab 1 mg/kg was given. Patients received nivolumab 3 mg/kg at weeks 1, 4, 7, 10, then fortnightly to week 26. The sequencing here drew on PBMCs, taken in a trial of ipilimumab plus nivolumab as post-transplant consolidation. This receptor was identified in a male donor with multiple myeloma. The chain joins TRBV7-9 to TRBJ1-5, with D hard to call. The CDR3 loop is CASSQGSSDQPQHF. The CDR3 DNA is TGTGCCAGCAGCCAAGGGAGTTCGGATCAGCCCCAGCATTTT. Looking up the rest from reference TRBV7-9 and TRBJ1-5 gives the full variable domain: DTGVSQNPRHKITKRGQNVTFRCDPISEHNRLYWYRQTLGQGPEFLTYFQNEAQLEKSRLLSDRFSAERPKGSFSTLEIQRTEQGDSAMYLCASSQGSSDQPQHFGDGTRLSIL.